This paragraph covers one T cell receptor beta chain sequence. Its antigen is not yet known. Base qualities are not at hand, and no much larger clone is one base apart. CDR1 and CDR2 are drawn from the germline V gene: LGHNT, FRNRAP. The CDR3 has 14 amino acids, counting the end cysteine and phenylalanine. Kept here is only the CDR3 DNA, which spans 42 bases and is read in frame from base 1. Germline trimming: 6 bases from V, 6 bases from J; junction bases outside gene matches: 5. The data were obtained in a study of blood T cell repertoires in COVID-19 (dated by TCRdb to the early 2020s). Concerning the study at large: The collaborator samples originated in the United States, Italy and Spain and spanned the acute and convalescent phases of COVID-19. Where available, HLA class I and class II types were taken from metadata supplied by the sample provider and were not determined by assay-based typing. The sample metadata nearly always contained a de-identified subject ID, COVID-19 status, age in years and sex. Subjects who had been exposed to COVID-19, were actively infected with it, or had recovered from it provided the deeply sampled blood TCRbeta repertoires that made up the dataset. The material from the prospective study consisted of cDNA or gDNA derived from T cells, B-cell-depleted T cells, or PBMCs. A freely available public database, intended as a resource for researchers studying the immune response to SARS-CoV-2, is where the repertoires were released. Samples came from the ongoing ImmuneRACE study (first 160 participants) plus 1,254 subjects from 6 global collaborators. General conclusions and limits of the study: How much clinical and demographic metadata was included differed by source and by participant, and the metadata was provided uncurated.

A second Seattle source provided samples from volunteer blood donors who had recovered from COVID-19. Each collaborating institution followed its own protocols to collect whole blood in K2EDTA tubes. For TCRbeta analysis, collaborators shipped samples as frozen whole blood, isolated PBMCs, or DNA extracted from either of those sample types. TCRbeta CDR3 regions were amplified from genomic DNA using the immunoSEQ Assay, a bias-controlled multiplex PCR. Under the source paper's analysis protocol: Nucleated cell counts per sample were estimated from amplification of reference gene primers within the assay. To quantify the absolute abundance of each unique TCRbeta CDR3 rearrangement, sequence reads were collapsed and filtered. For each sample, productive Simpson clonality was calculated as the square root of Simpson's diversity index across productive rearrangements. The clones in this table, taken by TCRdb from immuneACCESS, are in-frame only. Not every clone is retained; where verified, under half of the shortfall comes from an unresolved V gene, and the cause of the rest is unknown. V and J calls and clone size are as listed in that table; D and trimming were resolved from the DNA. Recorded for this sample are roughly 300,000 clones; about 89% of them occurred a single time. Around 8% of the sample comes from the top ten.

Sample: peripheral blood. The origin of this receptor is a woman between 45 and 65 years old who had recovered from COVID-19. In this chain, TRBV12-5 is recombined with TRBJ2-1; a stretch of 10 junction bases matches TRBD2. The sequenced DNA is TGTGCTAGTGGCCCGGGACTAGCGACCAATGAGCAGTTCTTC. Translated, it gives CASGPGLATNEQFF.